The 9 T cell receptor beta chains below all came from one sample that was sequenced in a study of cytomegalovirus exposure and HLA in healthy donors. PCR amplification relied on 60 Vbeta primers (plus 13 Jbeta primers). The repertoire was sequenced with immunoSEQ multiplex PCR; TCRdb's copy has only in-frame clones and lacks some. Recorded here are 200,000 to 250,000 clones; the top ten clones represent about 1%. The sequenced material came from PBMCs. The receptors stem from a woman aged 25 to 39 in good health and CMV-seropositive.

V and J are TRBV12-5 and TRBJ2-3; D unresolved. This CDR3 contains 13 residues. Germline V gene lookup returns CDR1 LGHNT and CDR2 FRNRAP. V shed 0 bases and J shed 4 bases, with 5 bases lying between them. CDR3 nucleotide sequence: TGTGCTAGTGGTTTGGTACTCTCAGATACGCAGTATTTT. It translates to CASGLVLSDTQYF.

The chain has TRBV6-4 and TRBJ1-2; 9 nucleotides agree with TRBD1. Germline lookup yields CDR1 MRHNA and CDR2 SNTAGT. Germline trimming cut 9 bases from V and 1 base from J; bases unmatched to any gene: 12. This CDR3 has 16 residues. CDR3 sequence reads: CARKDRGGGGNYGYTF. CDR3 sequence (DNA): TGTGCCAGGAAGGACAGGGGAGGGGGAGGTAACTATGGCTACACCTTC.

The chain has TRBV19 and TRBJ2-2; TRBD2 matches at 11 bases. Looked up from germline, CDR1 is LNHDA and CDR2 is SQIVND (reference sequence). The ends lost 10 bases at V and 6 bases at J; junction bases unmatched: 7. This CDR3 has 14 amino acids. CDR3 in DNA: TGTGCCACCCGTAGCGGGAGGGCCGCCGGGGAGCTGTTTTTT. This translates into CATRSGRAAGELFF.

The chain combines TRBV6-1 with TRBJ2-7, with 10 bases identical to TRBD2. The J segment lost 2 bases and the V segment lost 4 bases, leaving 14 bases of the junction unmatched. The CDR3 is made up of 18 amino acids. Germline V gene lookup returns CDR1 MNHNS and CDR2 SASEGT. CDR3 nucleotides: TGTGCCAGCAGTGTGGAGGCTAGCGGGAGAGGGGGCACCTACGAGCAGTACTTC. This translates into CASSVEASGRGGTYEQYF.

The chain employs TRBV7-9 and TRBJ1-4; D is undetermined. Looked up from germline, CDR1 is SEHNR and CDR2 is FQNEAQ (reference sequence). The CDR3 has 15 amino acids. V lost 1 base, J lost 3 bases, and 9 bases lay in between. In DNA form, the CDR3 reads TGTGCCAGCAGCTTAGGGAGTCTAGCTAATGAAAAACTGTTTTTT. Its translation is CASSLGSLANEKLFF.

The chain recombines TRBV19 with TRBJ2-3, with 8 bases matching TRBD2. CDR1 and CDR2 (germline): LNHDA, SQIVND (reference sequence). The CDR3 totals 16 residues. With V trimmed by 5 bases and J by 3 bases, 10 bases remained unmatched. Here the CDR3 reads CASSSHGGGITDTQYF. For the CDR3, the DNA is TGTGCCAGTAGTTCCCACGGGGGGGGAATTACAGATACGCAGTATTTT.

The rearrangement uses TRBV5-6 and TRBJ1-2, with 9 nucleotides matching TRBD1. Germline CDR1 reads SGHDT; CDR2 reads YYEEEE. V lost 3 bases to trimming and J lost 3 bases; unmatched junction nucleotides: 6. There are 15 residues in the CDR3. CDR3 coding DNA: TGTGCCAGCAGCTACCGGGACAGGGACTACTATGGCTACACCTTC. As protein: CASSYRDRDYYGYTF.

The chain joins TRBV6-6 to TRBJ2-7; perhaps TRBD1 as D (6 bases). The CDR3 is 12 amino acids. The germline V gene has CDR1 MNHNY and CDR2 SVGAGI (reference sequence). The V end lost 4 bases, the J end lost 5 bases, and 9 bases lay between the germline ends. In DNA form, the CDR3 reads TGTGCCAGCAGTTCAGGGGCCAACGAGCAGTACTTC. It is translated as CASSSGANEQYF.

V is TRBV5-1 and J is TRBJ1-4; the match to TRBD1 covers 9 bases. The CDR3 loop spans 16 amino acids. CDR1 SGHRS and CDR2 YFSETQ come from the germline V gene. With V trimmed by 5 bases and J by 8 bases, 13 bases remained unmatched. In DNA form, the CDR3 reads TGCGCCAGCAGGGAGGGGACAGGGAACCGAGGGGAAAAACTGTTTTTT. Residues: CASREGTGNRGEKLFF.